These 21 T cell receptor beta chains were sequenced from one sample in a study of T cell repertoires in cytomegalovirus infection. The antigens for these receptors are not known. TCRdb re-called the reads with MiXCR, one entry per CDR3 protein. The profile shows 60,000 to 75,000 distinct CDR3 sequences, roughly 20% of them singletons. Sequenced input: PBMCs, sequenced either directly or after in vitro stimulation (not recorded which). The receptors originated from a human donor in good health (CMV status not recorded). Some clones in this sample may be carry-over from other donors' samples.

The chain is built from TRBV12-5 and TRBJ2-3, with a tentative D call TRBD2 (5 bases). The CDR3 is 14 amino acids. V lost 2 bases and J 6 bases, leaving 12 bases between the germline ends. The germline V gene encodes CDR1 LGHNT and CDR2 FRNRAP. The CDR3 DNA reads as TGTGCTAGTGGTTTGAACGGGATCCGGGATACGCAGTATTTT. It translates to CASGLNGIRDTQYF.

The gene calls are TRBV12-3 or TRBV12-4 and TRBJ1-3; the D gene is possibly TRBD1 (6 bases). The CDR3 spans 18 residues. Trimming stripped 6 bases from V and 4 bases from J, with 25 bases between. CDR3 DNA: TGTGCCAGCAGCCATCTCCAGGGGTCAGGACAAGCAGGAAACACCATATATTTT. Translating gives CASSHLQGSGQAGNTIYF.

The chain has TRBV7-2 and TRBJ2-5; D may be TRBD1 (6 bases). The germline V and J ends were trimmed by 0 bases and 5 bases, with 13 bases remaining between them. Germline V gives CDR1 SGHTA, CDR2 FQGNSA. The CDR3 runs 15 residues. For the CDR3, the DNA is TGTGCCAGCAGCTTAGCTGACAGGCCAGGGGAGACCCAGTACTTC. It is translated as CASSLADRPGETQYF.

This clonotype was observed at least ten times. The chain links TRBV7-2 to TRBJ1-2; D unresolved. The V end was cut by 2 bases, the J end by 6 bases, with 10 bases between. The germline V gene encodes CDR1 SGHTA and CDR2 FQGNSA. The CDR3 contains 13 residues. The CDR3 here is CASSLTLIDGYTF. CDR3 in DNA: TGTGCCAGCAGCTTAACGCTGATAGATGGCTACACCTTC. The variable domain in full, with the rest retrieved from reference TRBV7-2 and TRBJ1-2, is GAGVSQSPSNKVTEKGKDVELRCDPISGHTALYWYRQSLGQGLEFLIYFQGNSAPDKSGLPSDRFSAERTGGSVSTLTIQRTQQEDSAVYLCASSLTLIDGYTFGSGTRLTVV.

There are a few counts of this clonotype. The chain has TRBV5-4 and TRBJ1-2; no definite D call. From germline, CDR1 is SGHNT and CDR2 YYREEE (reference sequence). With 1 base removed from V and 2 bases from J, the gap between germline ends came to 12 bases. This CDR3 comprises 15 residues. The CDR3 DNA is TGTGCCAGCAGCTTGACGGGAGCGTCCAACTATGGCTACACCTTC. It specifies CASSLTGASNYGYTF.

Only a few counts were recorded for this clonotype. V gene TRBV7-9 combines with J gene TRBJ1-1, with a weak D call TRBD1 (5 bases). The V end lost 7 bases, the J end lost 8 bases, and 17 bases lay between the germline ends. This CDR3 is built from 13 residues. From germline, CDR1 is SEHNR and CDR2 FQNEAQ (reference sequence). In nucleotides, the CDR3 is TGTGCCAGCAACCCCGGACACTTACTGGAAGCTTTCTTT. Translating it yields CASNPGHLLEAFF.

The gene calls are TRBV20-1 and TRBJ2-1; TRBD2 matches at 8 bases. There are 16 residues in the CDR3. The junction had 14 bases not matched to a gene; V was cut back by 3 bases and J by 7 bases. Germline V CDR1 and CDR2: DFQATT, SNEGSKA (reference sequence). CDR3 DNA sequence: TGCAGTGCTAGCCGACTAGCGACCCAGAAGCGGAATGAGCAGTTCTTC. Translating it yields CSASRLATQKRNEQFF.

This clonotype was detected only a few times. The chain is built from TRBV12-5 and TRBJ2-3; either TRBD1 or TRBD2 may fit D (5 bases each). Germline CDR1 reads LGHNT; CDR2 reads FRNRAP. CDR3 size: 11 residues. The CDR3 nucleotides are TGTGCCGAGGGGAGTGCAGATACGCAGTATTTT. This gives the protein CAEGSADTQYF.

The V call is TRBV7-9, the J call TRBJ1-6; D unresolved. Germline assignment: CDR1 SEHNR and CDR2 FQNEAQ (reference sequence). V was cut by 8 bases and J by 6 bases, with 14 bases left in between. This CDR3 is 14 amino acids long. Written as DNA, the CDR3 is TGTGCCAGCGGCACCGGGCCCGGTAATTCACCCCTCCACTTT. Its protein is CASGTGPGNSPLHF. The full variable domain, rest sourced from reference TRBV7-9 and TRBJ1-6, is DTGVSQNPRHKITKRGQNVTFRCDPISEHNRLYWYRQTLGQGPEFLTYFQNEAQLEKSRLLSDRFSAERPKGSFSTLEIQRTEQGDSAMYLCASGTGPGNSPLHFGNGTRLTVT.

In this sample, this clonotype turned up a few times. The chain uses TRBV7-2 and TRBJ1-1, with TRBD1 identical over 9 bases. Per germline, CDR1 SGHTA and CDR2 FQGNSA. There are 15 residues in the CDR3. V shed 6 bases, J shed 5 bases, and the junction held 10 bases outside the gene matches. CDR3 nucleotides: TGTGCCAGCAGACCCCGGGACAGGGTCTCTACTGAAGCTTTCTTT. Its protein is CASRPRDRVSTEAFF.

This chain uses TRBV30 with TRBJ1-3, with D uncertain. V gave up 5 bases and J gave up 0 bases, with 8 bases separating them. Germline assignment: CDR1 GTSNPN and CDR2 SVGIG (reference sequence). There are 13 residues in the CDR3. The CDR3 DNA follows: TGTGCCTGGTTCCGTCGCTCTGGAAACACCATATATTTT. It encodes CAWFRRSGNTIYF.

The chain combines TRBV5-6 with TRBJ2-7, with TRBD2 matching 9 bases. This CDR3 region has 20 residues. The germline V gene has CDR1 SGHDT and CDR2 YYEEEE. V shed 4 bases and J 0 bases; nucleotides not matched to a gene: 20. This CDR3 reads CASSRARASGTRRSSYEQYF. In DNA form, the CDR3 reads TGTGCCAGCAGCCGGGCTCGGGCTAGCGGGACTAGAAGGAGCTCCTACGAGCAGTACTTC.

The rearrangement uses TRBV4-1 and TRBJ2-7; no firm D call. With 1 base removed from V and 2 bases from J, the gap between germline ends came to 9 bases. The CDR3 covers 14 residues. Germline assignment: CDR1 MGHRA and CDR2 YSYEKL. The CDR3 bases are TGCGCCAGCAGCCAAGTCGCCAAGGCCTACGAGCAGTACTTC. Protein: CASSQVAKAYEQYF.

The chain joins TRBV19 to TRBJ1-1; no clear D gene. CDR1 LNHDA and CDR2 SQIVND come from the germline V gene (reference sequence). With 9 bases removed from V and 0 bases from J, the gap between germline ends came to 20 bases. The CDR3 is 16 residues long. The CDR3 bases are TGTGCCAGCTCCCCCAGGCCGAACAGCTTGAACACTGAAGCTTTCTTT. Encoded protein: CASSPRPNSLNTEAFF.

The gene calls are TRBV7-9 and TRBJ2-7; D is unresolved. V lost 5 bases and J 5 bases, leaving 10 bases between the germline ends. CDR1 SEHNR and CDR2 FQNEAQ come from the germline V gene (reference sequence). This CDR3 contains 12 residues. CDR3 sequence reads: CASSSLMHEQYF. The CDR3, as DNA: TGTGCCAGCAGCAGTTTGATGCACGAGCAGTACTTC.

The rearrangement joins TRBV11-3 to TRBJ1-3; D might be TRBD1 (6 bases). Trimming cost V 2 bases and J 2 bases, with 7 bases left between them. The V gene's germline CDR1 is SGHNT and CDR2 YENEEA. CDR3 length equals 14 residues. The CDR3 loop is CASSLTGTGNTIYF. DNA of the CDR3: TGTGCCAGCAGCTTAACAGGGACTGGAAACACCATATATTTT.

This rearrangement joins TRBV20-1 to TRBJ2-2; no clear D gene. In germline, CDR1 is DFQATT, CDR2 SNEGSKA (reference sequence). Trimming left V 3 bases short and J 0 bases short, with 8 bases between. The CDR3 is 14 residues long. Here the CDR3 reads CSASKPSNTGELFF. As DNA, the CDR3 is TGCAGTGCTAGTAAACCTTCGAACACCGGGGAGCTGTTTTTT.

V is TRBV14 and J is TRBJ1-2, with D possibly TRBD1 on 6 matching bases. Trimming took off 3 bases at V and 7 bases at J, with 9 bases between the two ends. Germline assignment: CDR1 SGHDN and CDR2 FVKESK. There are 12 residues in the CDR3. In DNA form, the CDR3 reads TGTGCCAGCAGCCAGTACAGGGTTGGCTACACCTTC. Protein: CASSQYRVGYTF.

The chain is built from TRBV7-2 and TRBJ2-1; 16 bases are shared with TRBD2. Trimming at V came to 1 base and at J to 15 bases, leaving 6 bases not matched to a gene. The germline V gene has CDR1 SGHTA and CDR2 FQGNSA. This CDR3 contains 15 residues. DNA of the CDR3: TGTGCCAGCAGCTTAGGAGGGACTAGCGGGAGGGACCCGTTCTTC. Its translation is CASSLGGTSGRDPFF.

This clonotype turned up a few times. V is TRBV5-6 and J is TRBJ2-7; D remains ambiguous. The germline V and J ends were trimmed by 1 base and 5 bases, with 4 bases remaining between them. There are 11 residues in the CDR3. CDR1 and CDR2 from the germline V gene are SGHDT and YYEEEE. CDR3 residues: CASSLNHEQYF. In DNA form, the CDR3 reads TGTGCCAGCAGCTTGAACCACGAGCAGTACTTC.

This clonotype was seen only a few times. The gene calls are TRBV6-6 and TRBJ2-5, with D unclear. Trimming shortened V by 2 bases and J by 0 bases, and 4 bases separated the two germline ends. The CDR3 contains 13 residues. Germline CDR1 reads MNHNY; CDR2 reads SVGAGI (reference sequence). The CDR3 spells CASSYTNQETQYF. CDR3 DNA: TGTGCCAGCAGTTACACGAACCAAGAGACCCAGTACTTC.